This T cell receptor beta chain was recorded in a study of shared clonotypes between healthy human individuals. Overall study context: Sampling drew on donors who were a couple of women and a few men aged 18 to 49.

Study processing details: Filtering was not the same, since immunoSEQ gave junction-only sequences without quality scores. Data came from immunoSEQ multiplex PCR; TCRdb stores just in-frame clones and leaves some out. The DNA was the basis for D and trimming; V, J and clone size are from that table. The table includes approximately 2.5 million clones, 93% detected once. This CDR3 spans 14 amino acids. Germline CDR1 and CDR2: SGHAT and FQNNGV. Trimming left V 3 bases short and J 5 bases short, with 14 bases between. About this clone itself: Its antigen is still unknown.

General study points: Richness estimates generally favored naive over memory subsets.

The sequence was collected from a man aged 18 to 30 in good health. Some clones in this sample may be carry-over from other donors' samples. Sequences were obtained from naive CD4+ T cells from PBMCs. Subset meaning: CD45RA+ positively selected. V and J are TRBV11-2 and TRBJ2-7; TRBD2 is a possible D gene (5 bases). The CDR3 nucleotides read TGTGCCAGCAGCTTGAGGGTAGCATCCAACGAGCAGTACTTC. This gives the protein CASSLRVASNEQYF. The full variable domain, with the rest looked up from reference TRBV11-2 and TRBJ2-7, is EAGVAQSPRYKIIEKRQSVAFWCNPISGHATLYWYQQILGQGPKLLIQFQNNGVVDDSQLPKDRFSAERLKGVDSTLKIQPAKLEDSAVYLCASSLRVASNEQYFGPGTRLTVT.